What follows are 20 T cell receptor beta chains derived from one specimen sequenced in a study of CD8+CD57+ T cells in acquired aplastic anemia. The template used for profiling TCR beta VDJ and CDR3 was genomic DNA. Using its own MiXCR run on the reads, TCRdb lists one record per CDR3 protein. Of about 180,000 distinct CDR3 sequences in the sample, roughly half were seen once. The sample taken for sequencing was sorted CD4+, CD8+, or CD8+CD57+ T cells (not recorded which) from PBMCs. These receptors all stem from a human donor in good health.

As to this clonotype: A much larger clone lies a single base off, so this may be a read error. The chain has TRBV4-2 and TRBJ2-1, with 8 bases fitting TRBD2. Unmatched junction bases numbered 10, after V lost 8 bases and J lost 1 base. The length of the CDR3 is 16 residues. Germline CDR1 and CDR2: LGHNA and YNFKEQ. CDR3: CASGSGSSLSYNEQFF. The CDR3 nucleotides read TGTGCCAGCGGCAGCGGGAGTTCGTTGTCCTACAATGAGCAGTTCTTC.

In its sample, this clonotype was seen many times. The V and J genes are TRBV7-9 and TRBJ1-2; tentative D call: TRBD1 (6 bases). There are 12 residues in the CDR3. Germline values: CDR1 SEHNR, CDR2 FQNEAQ (reference sequence). The germline V and J ends were trimmed by 8 bases and 6 bases, with 13 bases remaining between them. The CDR3 region is CASSRGGDGYTF. CDR3 bases: TGTGCCAGCTCGCGAGGGGGAGATGGCTACACCTTC.

This chain uses TRBV18 with TRBJ1-2, with D hard to call. The germline V gene has CDR1 KGHSH and CDR2 LQKENI. The V end lost 0 bases, the J end lost 6 bases, and 11 bases lay between the germline ends. The CDR3 has 14 residues. The CDR3 is CASSPPPGWDGYTF. DNA of the CDR3: TGTGCCAGCTCACCACCGCCGGGATGGGATGGCTACACCTTC.

This clonotype came up many times. V gene TRBV25-1 combines with J gene TRBJ2-1; D is possibly TRBD2 (5 bases). Trimming pared 7 bases from V and 4 bases from J, leaving 5 bases between. The CDR3 loop spans 11 amino acids. Germline loops: CDR1 MGHDK, CDR2 SYGVNS. The CDR3 spells CASTGYNEQFF. CDR3 nucleotides: TGTGCCAGCACGGGGTACAATGAGCAGTTCTTC.

This clonotype was recorded at least ten times. The gene calls are TRBV6-1 and TRBJ2-5; 9 bases are a match to TRBD1. V lost 7 bases, J lost 5 bases, and 5 bases stayed unmatched. Germline CDR1 and CDR2: MNHNS and SASEGT. This CDR3 is 13 amino acids long. CDR3 nucleotide sequence: TGTGCCAGCAATGGGGGACAGGGTGAGACCCAGTACTTC. Translation: CASNGGQGETQYF.

The sample holds many counts of this clonotype. The V call is TRBV11-1, the J call TRBJ2-5; 9 bases fit TRBD1. Germline V gives CDR1 SGHAT, CDR2 FQDESV (reference sequence). The length of the CDR3 is 14 residues. The ends lost 5 bases at V and 2 bases at J; junction bases unmatched: 3. CDR3 residues: CASSRDRGQETQYF. CDR3 nucleotides: TGTGCCAGCAGCCGCGACAGGGGGCAAGAGACCCAGTACTTC.

The chain employs TRBV15 and TRBJ1-5, with TRBD1 as a possible D gene (6 bases). The CDR3 spans 15 residues. The germline V and J ends were trimmed by 0 bases and 6 bases, with 12 bases remaining between them. The germline V gene has CDR1 LNHNV and CDR2 YYDKDF (reference sequence). This CDR3 reads CATSRERGAVQPQHF. CDR3 nucleotide sequence: TGTGCCACCAGCAGAGAGCGGGGGGCAGTTCAGCCCCAGCATTTT.

Details on this clonotype: This sequence may be a read error, since a much larger clone differs from it by one base. In nucleotides, the CDR3 is TGTGCCAGCAGCTTAGGGGGGTTTGAGGCCCAGTACTTC. It specifies CASSLGGFEAQYF. The chain employs TRBV7-2 and TRBJ2-5; D might be TRBD1 or TRBD2, each matching 5 bases. There are 13 residues in the CDR3. V lost 1 base and J 9 bases, leaving 12 bases between the germline ends. In germline, CDR1 is SGHTA, CDR2 FQGNSA. Complete variable domain (other parts from reference TRBV7-2 and TRBJ2-5): GAGVSQSPSNKVTEKGKDVELRCDPISGHTALYWYRQSLGQGLEFLIYFQGNSAPDKSGLPSDRFSAERTGGSVSTLTIQRTQQEDSAVYLCASSLGGFEAQYFGPGTRLLVL.

This clonotype was seen a handful of times. The chain uses TRBV20-1 and TRBJ2-1, with D uncertain. Trimming shortened V by 3 bases and J by 8 bases, and 8 bases separated the two germline ends. The CDR3 contains 11 residues. Per the germline V gene, CDR1 is DFQATT and CDR2 is SNEGSKA (reference sequence). The chain's CDR3 is CSASRIDEQFF. The CDR3, as DNA: TGCAGTGCTAGCCGGATCGATGAGCAGTTCTTC.

The chain is built from TRBV6-6 and TRBJ1-2; D is possibly TRBD1 (5 bases). Per germline, CDR1 MNHNY and CDR2 SVGAGI (reference sequence). V was clipped by 6 bases and J by 10 bases, with 12 bases between them. CDR3 length: 11 residues. Here the CDR3 reads CASRRDSDYTF. The CDR3 nucleotides are TGTGCCAGCAGACGCGACAGTGACTACACCTTC.

The V and J genes are TRBV5-5 and TRBJ1-2; D might be TRBD1 (6 bases). This CDR3 spans 13 amino acids. V was trimmed by 4 bases and J by 8 bases, leaving 15 bases between them. The germline gives CDR1 SGHKS, CDR2 YYEKEE (reference sequence). In DNA form, the CDR3 reads TGTGCCAGCAGCCAGGCTACAGGGAACGGCTACACCTTC. Its translation: CASSQATGNGYTF. Complete variable domain (other parts from reference TRBV5-5 and TRBJ1-2): DAGVTQSPTHLIKTRGQQVTLRCSPISGHKSVSWYQQVLGQGPQFIFQYYEKEERGRGNFPDRFSARQFPNYSSELNVNALLLGDSALYLCASSQATGNGYTFGSGTRLTVV.

The genes are TRBV10-1 and TRBJ1-5; a weak D match, TRBD1 (5 bases). Germline loops: CDR1 WNHNN, CDR2 SYGVQD (reference sequence). The CDR3 covers 16 residues. The V end was cut by 4 bases, the J end by 0 bases, with 13 bases between. DNA of the CDR3: TGCGCCAGCAGTGGCCAGGGACCGTATAGCAATCAGCCCCAGCATTTT. Protein product: CASSGQGPYSNQPQHF.

The rearrangement links TRBV11-2 to TRBJ1-6; D perhaps matches TRBD1 (6 bases). The CDR3 contains 16 residues. Germline assignment: CDR1 SGHAT and CDR2 FQNNGV. V gave up 7 bases and J gave up 5 bases, with 18 bases separating them. CDR3 protein: CASTLDWGAHNSPLHF. The CDR3 DNA follows: TGTGCCAGCACCCTCGACTGGGGGGCTCATAATTCACCCCTCCACTTT.

This clonotype came up a few times. V gene TRBV6-1 combines with J gene TRBJ2-1; 8 positions agree with TRBD2. CDR3 length: 15 residues. Germline V gene lookup returns CDR1 MNHNS and CDR2 SASEGT. The junction had 13 bases not matched to a gene; V was cut back by 7 bases and J by 8 bases. The CDR3 nucleotides are TGTGCCAGCACGGGCCTAGCGGGTAGACAATATGAGCAGTTCTTC. This sequence encodes CASTGLAGRQYEQFF.

This clonotype was detected ten times or more. The gene calls are TRBV4-3 and TRBJ2-5; TRBD2 matches 7 bases. V lost 7 bases and J lost 4; bases outside the gene matches: 12. This CDR3 comprises 15 residues. Germline-derived CDR1 and CDR2 are LGHNA and YSLEER. The CDR3 DNA reads as TGCGCCAGCACCAGAAACGCGGGAGCATCAGAGACCCAGTACTTC. Translation: CASTRNAGASETQYF.

This clonotype appeared many times. The chain links TRBV6-1 to TRBJ2-7; 9 bases agree with TRBD2. The germline CDR1 and CDR2 sequences are MNHNS and SASEGT. The CDR3 extends over 15 amino acids. The J segment lost 7 bases and the V segment lost 7 bases, leaving 14 bases of the junction unmatched. CDR3 nucleotide sequence: TGTGCCAGCAAGGTATCGGCTAGCGGGACGGGTGAGCAGTACTTC. It codes for CASKVSASGTGEQYF.

The table lists this clonotype with many counts. DNA for the CDR3: TGTGCCAGCAGTTTAGGCCAAGTATACGAGCAGTACTTC. It translates to CASSLGQVYEQYF. This chain connects TRBV28 to TRBJ2-7; D unclear. This CDR3 is 13 amino acids long. The ends were cut back, 2 bases at V and 4 bases at J, with 9 bases in the middle. Germline lookup yields CDR1 MDHEN and CDR2 SYDVKM. Variable domain in full (rest from reference TRBV28 and TRBJ2-7): DVKVTQSSRYLVKRTGEKVFLECVQDMDHENMFWYRQDPGLGLRLIYFSYDVKMKEKGDIPEGYSVSREKKERFSLILESASTNQTSMYLCASSLGQVYEQYFGPGTRLTVT.

This clonotype was seen once. A much larger clone lies a single base off, so this may be a read error. V gene TRBV11-2 combines with J gene TRBJ2-3; 12 bases align to TRBD2. CDR1 SGHAT and CDR2 FQNNGV come from the germline V gene. The CDR3 is 17 residues long. The CDR3 DNA sequence: TGTGCCAGCAGCTCAGGACAGACTAGCGGGAGCACAGATAGGCAGTATTTT. Amino acids: CASSSGQTSGSTDRQYF. The variable domain in full, with the rest retrieved from reference TRBV11-2 and TRBJ2-3, is EAGVAQSPRYKIIEKRQSVAFWCNPISGHATLYWYQQILGQGPKLLIQFQNNGVVDDSQLPKDRFSAERLKGVDSTLKIQPAKLEDSAVYLCASSSGQTSGSTDRQYFGPGTRLTVL.

The V call is TRBV15, the J call TRBJ1-4, with 8 bases identical to TRBD1. This CDR3 is built from 14 residues. With 4 bases clipped from V and 5 bases from J, the junction kept 3 bases outside the gene matches. CDR1 LNHNV and CDR2 YYDKDF come from the germline V gene (reference sequence). This CDR3 reads CATSTRQGNEKLFF. Written as DNA, the CDR3 is TGTGCCACCAGCACCCGACAGGGGAATGAAAAACTGTTTTTT.

This clonotype has at least ten counts. CDR3 sequence: CASSLGLAGAGNEQFF. CDR3 nucleotides: TGTGCCAGCAGCTTAGGGCTAGCGGGAGCAGGGAATGAGCAGTTCTTC. The V gene is TRBV7-6, the J gene TRBJ2-1; 10 nucleotides align to TRBD2. CDR3 length: 16 amino acids. After removal of 1 base from V and 7 bases from J, the junction contained 7 bases not matched to a gene. Germline V gene data show CDR1 as SGHVS and CDR2 as FNYEAQ.